This T cell receptor (beta chain) came from a study of T cells after yellow fever vaccination. Study-level findings and limits: Researchers noted that a small share of clonotypes showed up in both CD4 and CD8 compartments.

They built TCR cDNA with 5'RACE template switching, a step that put in a universal primer site and UMIs. TCRdb re-called the 5' RACE reads through MiXCR, storing one row per CDR3 protein. This sample has nearly 550,000 distinct CDR3 sequences, with approximately 21% found just once. The CDR3 runs 10 residues. The germline CDR1 and CDR2 sequences are DFQATT and SNEGSKA (reference sequence). Trimming cost V 5 bases and J 5 bases, with 7 bases left between them. This clonotype was seen more than once but under ten times. Antigen unknown. The receptor was derived from a man aged 30-40 years who received the YFV17D yellow fever vaccine. Material: PBMCs, obtained 15 days after the yellow fever booster vaccination. The rearrangement uses TRBV20-1 and TRBJ2-7; D call uncertain. The CDR3: CSASPHEQYF. As DNA, the CDR3 is TGCAGTGCTTCCCCCCACGAGCAGTACTTC.